The rows below give T cell receptor beta chains drawn from one sample of a study of blood T cell repertoires in COVID-19. Method: immunoSEQ multiplex PCR; TCRdb's copy keeps in-frame clones and lacks some. The table has 250,000 to 350,000 clones, approximately 85% seen once; the top ten hold 0.85% to 0.9%. Sequenced input: peripheral blood. The receptors were sampled from a human donor with COVID-19, enrolled during active disease. The donor label of this sample is uncertain. The CDR3 runs from the conserved cysteine through the conserved F or W. The D gene is left open where the match is weak. For some rows the clone size is stated as once, few or many, or as a class when expanded; others skip it.

>NA|TRBV30|TRBJ2-5|NA
CAWSGLVGETQYF
TGTGCCTGGAGTGGTCTAGTTGGTGAGACCCAGTACTTC
>NA|TRBV30|TRBJ1-2|NA
CAWSMGAYGYTF
TGTGCCTGGAGTATGGGGGCCTATGGCTACACCTTC
>TRBD2|TRBV5-1|TRBJ2-7|NA
CASGPGLADYEQYF
TGCGCCAGCGGACCGGGACTAGCGGACTACGAGCAGTACTTC
>TRBD2|TRBV7-2|TRBJ2-1|NA
CASRKTSGFYNEQFF
TGTGCCAGCAGAAAGACTAGCGGGTTTTACAATGAGCAGTTCTTC
>NA|TRBV6-6|TRBJ1-5|NA
CASSYYSGARNQPQHF
TGTGCCAGCAGTTACTATTCGGGAGCCCGCAATCAGCCCCAGCATTTT
>NA|TRBV11-2|TRBJ1-1|NA
CASSLRQNTEAFF
TGTGCCAGCAGCCTTCGACAGAACACTGAAGCTTTCTTT
>NA|TRBV18|TRBJ2-5|once
CASSTDRVQETQYF
TGTGCCAGCTCAACGGACAGAGTACAAGAGACCCAGTACTTC
>TRBD1|TRBV2|TRBJ2-7|NA
CASSGDSFYEQYF
TGTGCCAGCAGTGGGGACAGCTTCTACGAGCAGTACTTC
>NA|TRBV18|TRBJ1-5|NA
CASSPIVLDQPQHF
TGTGCCAGCTCACCAATAGTCTTGGATCAGCCCCAGCATTTT
>NA|TRBV28|TRBJ1-2|NA
CASSIRQPTSYGYTF
TGTGCCAGCAGTATCCGACAGCCTACCTCCTATGGCTACACCTTC
>NA|TRBV6-2/TRBV6-3|TRBJ2-7|NA
CASSYGPLGQYF
TGTGCCAGCAGTTATGGCCCCCTTGGGCAGTACTTC
>NA|TRBV7-6|TRBJ2-7|NA
CASSWGAGENEQYF
TGTGCCAGCAGCTGGGGGGCGGGAGAGAACGAGCAGTACTTC
>TRBD2|TRBV5-1|TRBJ2-1|NA
CASTRGGLAGEEGEQFF
TGCGCCAGCACCAGGGGGGGACTAGCGGGAGAAGAGGGTGAGCAGTTCTTC
>TRBD1|TRBV10-3|TRBJ1-2|NA
CAISESGGDGYTF
TGTGCCATCAGTGAGTCAGGGGGCGATGGCTACACCTTC